These 23 T cell receptor beta chains share one sample of origin, sequenced in a study of cytomegalovirus exposure and HLA in healthy donors (dated by TCRdb to between 2016 and 2019). The receptor library was made with the immunoSEQ multiplex PCR assay. For the multiplex PCR, a mixture combining 60 forward primers for TCR Vbeta segments and 13 reverse primers for TCR Jbeta segments was used. Imported from immuneACCESS, the table was reduced by TCRdb to in-frame sequences with V and J called. These copies leave out some clones; in studies compared against another copy, an unresolved V gene accounts for under half, and the cause of the remainder is not known. The sample records 90,000 to 120,000 clones, roughly 82% of which are singletons. The ten top clones hold more than 4% of the sample. The sequenced sample consisted of PBMCs. Every receptor here comes from a male donor in good health and CMV-seronegative.

The chain couples TRBV19 to TRBJ1-1; TRBD1 is a possible D gene (6 bases). V lost 0 bases to trimming and J lost 2 bases, with 13 bases between them. The CDR3 runs to 16 residues. The germline V gene has CDR1 LNHDA and CDR2 SQIVND (reference sequence). The CDR3 is CASSIDGQNFNTEAFF. For the CDR3, the DNA is TGTGCCAGTAGTATAGATGGACAGAACTTTAACACTGAAGCTTTCTTT.

CDR3 bases: TGTGCCAGTAGTGTGGCTAGCTCCTACGAGCAGTACTTC. Its translation: CASSVASSYEQYF. V usage is TRBV19 and J usage is TRBJ2-7; D uncertain. CDR3 length: 13 residues. Between the trimmed V and J ends, which lost 5 bases and 0 bases, there was a span of 8 bases. CDR1 is LNHDA and CDR2 is SQIVND in the germline V gene (reference sequence).

V gene TRBV30 combines with J gene TRBJ2-5; 8 nucleotides line up with TRBD2. Gene TRBJ2-7 matches the end of the DNA better, so the J call may be wrong. The CDR3 has 14 residues. Per the germline V gene, CDR1 is GTSNPN and CDR2 is SVGIG (reference sequence). As DNA, the CDR3 is TGTGCCTGGAGTCCAGGACTAGCTACCTACGAGCAGTACTTC. This gives the protein CAWSPGLATYEQYF.

The chain combines TRBV27 with TRBJ1-6, with 8 bases fitting TRBD1. The trim removed 5 bases at V and 7 bases at J, leaving 4 bases unmatched. This CDR3 is 14 amino acids long. Germline CDR1 and CDR2: MNHEY and SMNVEV (reference sequence). The CDR3 DNA sequence: TGTGCCAGCAGTAGGACAGGGCGGAATTCACCCCTCCACTTT. Translated, it gives CASSRTGRNSPLHF.

The gene calls are TRBV2 and TRBJ1-5; unclear D gene. V lost 6 bases and J 7 bases, leaving 16 bases between the germline ends. Germline V lookup: CDR1 SNHLY, CDR2 FYNNEI. The length of the CDR3 is 14 residues. CDR3 DNA: TGTGCCAGCAGCGACTTGACTGGTCGACAGCCCCAGCATTTT. Translation: CASSDLTGRQPQHF.

This clone was picked up a small number of times. Mismatch with germline at one junction end may stem from a read error. The rearrangement links TRBV6-1 to TRBJ2-3; TRBD2 agrees at 11 bases. Germline loops: CDR1 MNHNS, CDR2 SASEGT. This CDR3 is built from 13 residues. In nucleotides, the CDR3 is TGTGCCAGCAGTGGGATACTAGCGGGAGAGAGGCATTTT. It encodes CASSGILAGERHF.

This clone occurred once. The rearrangement uses TRBV6-1 and TRBJ2-5; D unresolved. This CDR3 has 13 residues. CDR1 and CDR2 from the germline V gene are MNHNS and SASEGT. Trimming cost V 3 bases and J 7 bases, with 12 bases left between them. CDR3 in DNA: TGTGCCAGCAGTGATTGGAGCAGAGGGACCCAGTACTTC. This codes for CASSDWSRGTQYF.

On this clone: At the DNA level, this CDR3 is encoded by other sequences in the same sample as well. The chain couples TRBV5-4 to TRBJ2-5; 7 nucleotides align to TRBD2. The DNA end favors TRBJ2-7, so the J call may be wrong. Germline values: CDR1 SGHNT, CDR2 YYREEE (reference sequence). CDR3 length equals 12 residues. The CDR3 nucleotides read TGTGCCAGCGGGAGGGACTCCTACGAGCAGTACTTC. Amino acid sequence: CASGRDSYEQYF.

V usage is TRBV28 and J usage is TRBJ2-2; 8 nucleotides agree with TRBD1. The CDR3 totals 17 residues. V lost 5 bases and J lost 4; bases outside the gene matches: 12. Germline CDR1 and CDR2: MDHEN and SYDVKM. This chain's CDR3 is CASSRARYTGGTGELFF. The CDR3 DNA reads TGTGCCAGCAGTCGCGCCCGTTACACAGGGGGCACCGGGGAGCTGTTTTTT. Using reference TRBV28 and TRBJ2-2 for the parts outside the CDR3, the full variable domain is DVKVTQSSRYLVKRTGEKVFLECVQDMDHENMFWYRQDPGLGLRLIYFSYDVKMKEKGDIPEGYSVSREKKERFSLILESASTNQTSMYLCASSRARYTGGTGELFFGEGSRLTVL.

The rearrangement uses TRBV18 and TRBJ1-1; no clear D gene. The CDR3 extends over 12 amino acids. Trimming pared 3 bases from V and 2 bases from J, leaving 4 bases between. CDR1 is KGHSH, CDR2 LQKENI, per germline. The CDR3 is CASSPSNTEAFF. The CDR3 region has the DNA TGTGCCAGCTCACCTAGCAACACTGAAGCTTTCTTT.

The rearrangement uses TRBV19 and TRBJ2-1; 8 nucleotides line up with TRBD2. CDR1 is LNHDA, CDR2 SQIVND, per germline (reference sequence). V trimming: 5 bases; J trimming: 8 bases; junction bases outside the gene matches: 8. This CDR3 contains 14 residues. The CDR3 DNA reads TGTGCCAGTAGTTCCGGACTAGCTTCGGATGAGCAGTTCTTC. Translated: CASSSGLASDEQFF. Looking up the rest from reference TRBV19 and TRBJ2-1 gives the full variable domain: DGGITQSPKYLFRKEGQNVTLSCEQNLNHDAMYWYRQDPGQGLRLIYYSQIVNDFQKGDIAEGYSVSREKKESFPLTVTSAQKNPTAFYLCASSSGLASDEQFFGPGTRLTVL.

This clone was seen more than once but under ten times. The chain joins TRBV7-2 to TRBJ2-5; D gene unclear. The J call is uncertain, as TRBJ2-7 better fits the DNA end. From germline, CDR1 is SGHTA and CDR2 FQGNSA. The CDR3 runs to 12 residues. The CDR3 bases are TGTGCCAGCAGCACTAACACCTACGAGCAGTACTTC. This gives the protein CASSTNTYEQYF.

Notes on this clone: This sample also contains other DNA sequences that code for the same CDR3. This chain links TRBV5-1 with TRBJ2-7; maybe TRBD2 (6 bases). Per germline, CDR1 SGHRS and CDR2 YFSETQ. V shed 2 bases and J shed 1 base, with 7 bases lying between them. This CDR3 is built from 13 residues. DNA for the CDR3: TGCGCCAGCAGCTTCGGGACTTCCTACGAGCAGTACTTC. Encoded protein: CASSFGTSYEQYF. The complete variable domain, with remaining parts taken from reference TRBV5-1 and TRBJ2-7, reads KAGVTQTPRYLIKTRGQQVTLSCSPISGHRSVSWYQQTPGQGLQFLFEYFSETQRNKGNFPGRFSGRQFSNSRSEMNVSTLELGDSALYLCASSFGTSYEQYFGPGTRLTVT.

In this sample, this clone turned up a few times. This sequence joins TRBV10-3 and TRBJ1-5; 8 nucleotides agree with TRBD1. Germline CDR1 and CDR2: ENHRY and SYGVKD. Losses at the gene ends were 4 bases for V and 2 bases for J; bases not matched to a gene: 7. This CDR3 spans 16 amino acids. The CDR3 is CAISATGTGGNQPQHF. CDR3 sequence (DNA): TGTGCCATCAGTGCAACCGGGACAGGAGGCAATCAGCCCCAGCATTTT.

The chain combines TRBV2 with TRBJ2-1, with 7 bases lining up with TRBD2. Germline V lookup: CDR1 SNHLY, CDR2 FYNNEI. This CDR3 is built from 13 residues. V was pared by 0 bases and J by 13 bases, with 6 bases of the junction left unmatched. The CDR3, as DNA: TGTGCCAGCAGTGAAGCGGGAGGGGTAGGACAGTTCTTC. Protein sequence: CASSEAGGVGQFF. Full variable domain (missing parts from reference TRBV2 and TRBJ2-1): EPEVTQTPSHQVTQMGQEVILRCVPISNHLYFYWYRQILGQKVEFLVSFYNNEISEKSEIFDDQFSVERPDGSNFTLKIRSTKLEDSAMYFCASSEAGGVGQFFGPGTRLTVL.

This chain links TRBV27 with TRBJ2-5; 10 bases line up with TRBD2. Germline assignment: CDR1 MNHEY and CDR2 SMNVEV (reference sequence). The CDR3 length is 14 residues. J gave up 4 bases and V 5 bases, and 4 bases lay outside the gene matches. The chain's CDR3 is CASSPSGRRETQYF. The CDR3 bases are TGTGCCAGCAGTCCTAGCGGGAGACGAGAGACCCAGTACTTC.

This rearrangement joins TRBV29-1 to TRBJ1-2; D remains unclear. Germline V gene sequence: CDR1 SQVTM, CDR2 ANQGSEA. The V gene lost 4 bases and the J gene lost 5 bases, with 14 bases spanning the gap. The CDR3 consists of 13 residues. Here the CDR3 reads CSVVRGGRYGYTF. Here the CDR3 DNA reads TGCAGCGTTGTGCGGGGAGGAAGATATGGCTACACCTTC. Variable domain in full (rest from reference TRBV29-1 and TRBJ1-2): SAVISQKPSRDICQRGTSLTIQCQVDSQVTMMFWYRQQPGQSLTLIATANQGSEATYESGFVIDKFPISRPNLTFSTLTVSNMSPEDSSIYLCSVVRGGRYGYTFGSGTRLTVV.

In this sample, this clone turned up a few times. The V call is TRBV15, the J call TRBJ2-5; 7 bases fit TRBD2. The CDR3 has 17 amino acids. Germline assignment: CDR1 LNHNV and CDR2 YYDKDF (reference sequence). The J segment lost 3 bases and the V segment lost 0 bases, leaving 10 bases of the junction unmatched. The CDR3, as DNA: TGTGCCACCAGCAGAGATATACGGCTCGCGGGAGAAGAGACCCAGTACTTC. This sequence encodes CATSRDIRLAGEETQYF.

This clone has a handful of counts. The V gene is TRBV28, the J gene TRBJ1-4, with D possibly TRBD1 on 5 matching bases. The CDR3 totals 14 residues. Germline CDR1 is MDHEN and CDR2 is SYDVKM. The V gene lost 3 bases and the J gene lost 10 bases, with 15 bases spanning the gap. Here the CDR3 reads CASSFRQFGGKLFF. The CDR3 DNA reads TGTGCCAGCAGTTTCCGCCAATTCGGGGGAAAACTGTTTTTT.

J is TRBJ2-3 and V is TRBV9; 7 nucleotides agree with TRBD2. Per the germline V gene, CDR1 is SGDLS and CDR2 is YYNGEE. J gave up 2 bases and V 4 bases, and 10 bases lay outside the gene matches. The CDR3 is made up of 16 amino acids. This chain's CDR3 is CASSPQTSSFTDTQYF. CDR3 nucleotides: TGTGCCAGCAGCCCACAGACTAGCAGCTTCACAGATACGCAGTATTTT.

The V gene is TRBV2, the J gene TRBJ2-7; D not certain. Germline values: CDR1 SNHLY, CDR2 FYNNEI. This CDR3 has 12 residues. The V end lost 0 bases, the J end lost 6 bases, and 6 bases lay between the germline ends. The CDR3 sequence: CASSEALGEQYF. The CDR3 DNA is TGTGCCAGCAGTGAAGCGCTAGGCGAGCAGTACTTC.

This clone has just a few counts. The CDR3 DNA reads as TGTGCCAGCAGCTTATCGGAGACCCAGTACTTC. Its translation: CASSLSETQYF. The genes are TRBV11-2 and TRBJ2-5; D is unresolved. Trimming removed 2 bases from V and 5 bases from J, with 3 bases in between. Germline V gives CDR1 SGHAT, CDR2 FQNNGV. This CDR3 contains 11 residues. Full variable domain (remainder filled in from reference TRBV11-2 and TRBJ2-5): EAGVAQSPRYKIIEKRQSVAFWCNPISGHATLYWYQQILGQGPKLLIQFQNNGVVDDSQLPKDRFSAERLKGVDSTLKIQPAKLEDSAVYLCASSLSETQYFGPGTRLLVL.

The chain is built from TRBV6-5 and TRBJ1-2, with D possibly TRBD1 on 5 matching bases. Trimming left V 0 bases short and J 9 bases short, with 11 bases between. The V gene's germline CDR1 is MNHEY and CDR2 SVGAGI. The CDR3 covers 13 residues. The CDR3 DNA sequence: TGTGCCAGCAGTTACTCGAAGGGGAAGAGCTACACCTTC. It specifies CASSYSKGKSYTF.